This passage covers 20 T cell receptor beta chains from one sample sequenced in a study of metastatic and nonmetastatic thyroid tumors. Thyroid surgery had not been preceded by any treatment in any patient. TCRdb ran MiXCR on the PCR reads. Of about 15,000 clones in the sample, roughly 24% were seen once. The sample taken for sequencing was tumor tissue. These receptors were obtained from a female donor with papillary thyroid cancer or a benign thyroid nodule (not recorded which). Some clones in this sample may be carry-over from other donors' samples.

The CDR3 region is CATKVGKFDQPQHF. The CDR3 DNA reads TGCGCCACCAAGGTAGGGAAATTTGATCAGCCCCAGCATTTT. V usage is TRBV5-1 and J usage is TRBJ1-5; unclear D gene. There are 14 residues in the CDR3. Germline V gene lookup returns CDR1 SGHRS and CDR2 YFSETQ. V was pared by 9 bases and J by 5 bases, with 18 bases between.

This clone has a count of ten or more. The chain combines TRBV7-9 with TRBJ2-2, with 7 bases fitting TRBD1. Germline CDR1 SEHNR, CDR2 FQNEAQ (reference sequence). The CDR3 sequence is 15 residues long. Unmatched junction bases numbered 2, after V lost 1 base and J lost 3 bases. CDR3 DNA: TGTGCCAGCAGCTTAGGGACAGGCCACACCGGGGAGCTGTTTTTT. This encodes CASSLGTGHTGELFF.

By proportion, this clone is medium-sized. The V gene is TRBV7-2, the J gene TRBJ2-7; 7 nucleotides match TRBD1. The CDR3 has 14 residues. Germline CDR1 is SGHTA and CDR2 is FQGNSA. Germline trimming cut 1 base from V and 9 bases from J; bases unmatched to any gene: 9. CDR3 nucleotide sequence: TGTGCCAGCAGCTTAGGGGCCACAGGGGTGGGGCAGTACTTC. Amino acid sequence: CASSLGATGVGQYF.

This clone has at least ten counts. The rearrangement joins TRBV3-1 to TRBJ2-7, with 9 nucleotides matching TRBD2. The CDR3 totals 17 residues. Trimming at V came to 1 base and at J to 0 bases, leaving 7 bases not matched to a gene. Per germline, CDR1 LGHDT and CDR2 YNNKEL (reference sequence). The CDR3 loop is CASSQGFGREGSYEQYF. CDR3 in DNA: TGTGCCAGCAGCCAAGGGTTCGGGCGGGAGGGCTCCTACGAGCAGTACTTC.

There are many counts of this clone. Other DNA sequences in this specimen translate into the identical CDR3. The CDR3 sequence: CASSPRGGSYNEQFF. CDR3 DNA: TGCGCCAGCAGCCCGCGGGGGGGAAGTTACAATGAGCAGTTCTTC. The chain joins TRBV5-1 to TRBJ2-1, with TRBD2 matching over 9 bases. The CDR3 totals 15 residues. The germline V gene encodes CDR1 SGHRS and CDR2 YFSETQ. Trimming at V came to 4 bases and at J to 4 bases, leaving 6 bases not matched to a gene.

This clone was counted many times. The rearrangement joins TRBV3-1 to TRBJ2-7; TRBD1 is a possible D gene (6 bases). With 1 base removed from V and 5 bases from J, the gap between germline ends came to 18 bases. Per germline, CDR1 LGHDT and CDR2 YNNKEL (reference sequence). The CDR3 consists of 16 residues. DNA for the CDR3: TGTGCCAGCAGCCAAGTAAATCGCGGCAGGGGTCACGAGCAGTACTTC. Its protein is CASSQVNRGRGHEQYF.

The chain joins TRBV10-3 to TRBJ2-7; D unresolved. The germline gives CDR1 ENHRY, CDR2 SYGVKD. Trimming took 4 bases from V and 6 from J, leaving 16 bases between them. This CDR3 has 14 residues. CDR3 sequence reads: CAISGDPQLGEQYF. CDR3 nucleotide sequence: TGTGCCATCAGTGGCGATCCCCAGTTGGGCGAGCAGTACTTC.

At least ten counts were recorded for this clone. The chain has TRBV19 and TRBJ1-2; tentative D call: TRBD1 (5 bases). CDR3 size: 13 residues. Per germline, CDR1 LNHDA and CDR2 SQIVND (reference sequence). Trimming removed 7 bases at V and 2 bases at J, with 11 bases between. This CDR3 is CASIGGSNYGYTF. For the CDR3, the DNA is TGTGCCAGTATCGGGGGATCCAACTATGGCTACACCTTC. Using reference TRBV19 and TRBJ1-2 for the parts outside the CDR3, the full variable domain is DGGITQSPKYLFRKEGQNVTLSCEQNLNHDAMYWYRQDPGQGLRLIYYSQIVNDFQKGDIAEGYSVSREKKESFPLTVTSAQKNPTAFYLCASIGGSNYGYTFGSGTRLTVV.

In its sample, this clone was seen once. V is TRBV11-2 and J is TRBJ1-3, with 7 bases matching TRBD1. CDR3 size: 15 residues. V lost 7 bases, J lost 2 bases, and 8 bases stayed unmatched. The germline V gene has CDR1 SGHAT and CDR2 FQNNGV. The CDR3 reads CASITGGGAGNTIYF. The CDR3 DNA follows: TGTGCCAGCATCACGGGAGGGGGCGCTGGAAACACCATATATTTT.

The chain employs TRBV20-1 and TRBJ1-2, with a possible D match to TRBD1 (6 bases). The length of the CDR3 is 16 residues. From germline, CDR1 is DFQATT and CDR2 SNEGSKA (reference sequence). The ends were cut back, 3 bases at V and 8 bases at J, with 25 bases in the middle. CDR3 coding DNA: TGCAGTGCTAGTAGGGGGAGATTGACAGGTAGGAACGGCTACACCTTC. The encoded protein is CSASRGRLTGRNGYTF.

V gene TRBV7-2 combines with J gene TRBJ2-7, with TRBD1 identical over 7 bases. The V gene end was trimmed by 1 base and the J gene end by 9 bases; junction bases not matched to a gene: 9. CDR1 and CDR2 (germline): SGHTA, FQGNSA. The CDR3 contains 14 residues. Written as DNA, the CDR3 is TGTGCCAGCAGCTTAGGGTCCACAGGGGTGGTGCAGTACTTC. Encoded protein: CASSLGSTGVVQYF. Filled out from reference TRBV7-2 and TRBJ2-7, the complete variable domain reads GAGVSQSPSNKVTEKGKDVELRCDPISGHTALYWYRQSLGQGLEFLIYFQGNSAPDKSGLPSDRFSAERTGGSVSTLTIQRTQQEDSAVYLCASSLGSTGVVQYFGPGTRLTVT.

In this sample, this clone turned up many times. The CDR3 DNA reads as TGCGCCAGCAGTGAGAGGATGAGGGGGATCTCTGGGGCCAACGTCCTGACTTTC. Translation: CASSERMRGISGANVLTF. This chain connects TRBV10-2 to TRBJ2-6, with TRBD1 as a possible D gene (6 bases). This CDR3 region has 18 residues. Germline CDR1 WSHSY, CDR2 SAAADI. Deletions cut 2 bases from V and 0 bases from J, with 14 bases between.

Points on this clone: A read error may produce the germline difference seen at one junction end. This chain links TRBV5-4 with TRBJ2-3; D gene unclear. The CDR3 spans 15 residues. Per the germline V gene, CDR1 is SGHNT and CDR2 is YYREEE (reference sequence). The CDR3 region is CAIISLFPSTDTQYF. In DNA form, the CDR3 reads TGCGCCATCATCTCCCTTTTTCCTAGCACAGATACGCAGTATTTT.

The rearrangement links TRBV5-1 to TRBJ2-2, with 9 bases fitting TRBD2. The CDR3 has 15 residues. V shed 6 bases and J 4 bases; nucleotides not matched to a gene: 7. CDR1 is SGHRS and CDR2 is YFSETQ in the germline V gene. CDR3 region: CASKFLAGLTGELFF. The CDR3 nucleotides read TGCGCCAGCAAATTCCTAGCGGGACTCACCGGGGAGCTGTTTTTT.

Notes on this clone: This could be a read error, since a much larger clone is one nucleotide away. This sequence joins TRBV6-1 and TRBJ2-5, with D possibly called TRBD1 or TRBD2 (5 bases each). Germline V gene lookup returns CDR1 MNHNS and CDR2 SASEGT. The V and J ends lost 7 bases and 1 base respectively, with 10 bases between them. There are 13 residues in the CDR3. CDR3 coding DNA: TGTGCCAGCACGAGGGGATCCCAAGAGACCCAGTACTTC. It yields the protein CASTRGSQETQYF.

At least ten counts were recorded for this clone. V gene TRBV29-1 combines with J gene TRBJ2-3, with TRBD2 matching over 11 bases. Germline lookup yields CDR1 SQVTM and CDR2 ANQGSEA. Trimming at V came to 2 bases and at J to 2 bases, leaving 6 bases not matched to a gene. The CDR3 loop spans 16 amino acids. The CDR3 DNA sequence: TGCAGCGTTGAAACGGGACTAGCGGATTTCACAGATACGCAGTATTTT. Encoded protein: CSVETGLADFTDTQYF.

This CDR3 reads CASRSPLFRWVEAFF. The CDR3 DNA follows: TGTGCCAGCAGATCCCCTCTATTTCGATGGGTGGAAGCTTTCTTT. The gene calls are TRBV28 and TRBJ1-1; D not resolved. The germline CDR1 and CDR2 sequences are MDHEN and SYDVKM. The CDR3 has 15 residues. Trimming cost V 6 bases and J 8 bases, with 22 bases left between them.

This clone was recorded a few times. This chain connects TRBV20-1 to TRBJ2-3; 9 nucleotides line up with TRBD2. Germline trimming cut 5 bases from V and 2 bases from J; bases unmatched to any gene: 8. The CDR3 covers 15 residues. In germline, CDR1 is DFQATT, CDR2 SNEGSKA (reference sequence). The DNA of the CDR3 is TGCAGTGCTGGGTTTAGCGGGGGCGACACAGATACGCAGTATTTT. It codes for CSAGFSGGDTDTQYF.

In its sample, this clone was seen many times. The gene calls are TRBV20-1 and TRBJ1-2; 8 nucleotides match TRBD1. The length of the CDR3 is 12 residues. In germline, CDR1 is DFQATT, CDR2 SNEGSKA (reference sequence). Losses at the gene ends were 1 base for V and 6 bases for J; bases not matched to a gene: 1. CDR3: CSARGQGNGYTF. DNA of the CDR3: TGCAGTGCTAGAGGACAGGGGAATGGCTACACCTTC.

This clone was seen many times. The V gene is TRBV15, the J gene TRBJ1-3, with TRBD1 as a possible D gene (5 bases). Trimming shortened V by 5 bases and J by 2 bases, and 19 bases separated the two germline ends. Germline values: CDR1 LNHNV, CDR2 YYDKDF (reference sequence). The CDR3 has 17 residues. The CDR3 sequence: CATSRYRQGPPGNTIYF. In nucleotides, the CDR3 is TGTGCCACCAGCCGATACCGCCAGGGTCCCCCTGGAAACACCATATATTTT.